This TCR beta chain was sequenced during a study of early T cells in non-severe SARS-CoV-2 infection. Overall study context: Sequencing was performed on bulk RNA from unsorted whole blood, leaving chains unpaired.

This clonotype has ten or more counts. Its antigen is undetermined. V lost 6 bases, J lost 0 bases, and 8 bases stayed unmatched. CDR3 size: 17 residues. The germline V gene has CDR1 MNHEY and CDR2 SVGAGI. Individual cDNA molecules received unique molecular identifiers during library preparation. TCRdb analysed the 5' RACE reads with MiXCR anew, one entry per CDR3 protein. Here the sample spans some 48,000 distinct CDR3 sequences, 4% to 5% being singletons. Study-level findings and limits: CD4 and private specificities were missed by VDJdb matching, which favored anti-spike CD8 responses.

The specimen was whole blood. This sequence originates from an adult who was a healthcare worker with PCR-confirmed SARS-CoV-2 infection or an uninfected control (not recorded which). The rearrangement uses TRBV6-5 and TRBJ2-6; 7 bases fit TRBD2. CDR3 sequence: CASRPAVAGSGANVLTF. CDR3 sequence (DNA): TGTGCCAGCAGACCCGCGGTAGCGGGCTCTGGGGCCAACGTCCTGACTTTC.